This T cell receptor beta chain was recorded in a study of cytomegalovirus exposure and HLA in healthy donors. PCR amplification relied on 60 Vbeta primers (plus 13 Jbeta primers). Clones were sequenced by immunoSEQ multiplex PCR, and TCRdb holds only the in-frame ones, with some missing. The sample has tens of thousands of clones, roughly 70% seen once; the top ten hold roughly a fifth. Details on this clone: A junction end diverges from the germline sequence, so it may reflect a read error.

CDR1 is SEHNR, CDR2 FQNEAQ, per germline (reference sequence). The CDR3 spans 15 residues. Sequencing was done on a sample of PBMCs. The chain is built from TRBV7-9 and TRBJ1-2, with unresolved D. This TCR derives from a woman between 55 and 75 years old in good health and CMV-seropositive. This chain's CDR3 is CSSSLGGRDNYGYTF. The CDR3 coding sequence is TGTTCCAGCAGCTTAGGCGGCCGTGATAACTATGGCTACACCTTC.